This TCR beta chain was identified during a study of blood T cell repertoires in COVID-19. Study information: Acute-phase and convalescent COVID-19 samples originated in the United States, Italy and Spain. The analysed material was cDNA or gDNA that came from T cells, B-cell-depleted T cells, or PBMCs.

Germline V lookup: CDR1 SGHRS, CDR2 YFSETQ. CDR3 length: 16 residues. Trimming removed 4 bases from V and 5 bases from J; junction bases left unmatched: 4. Authors' data handling: Reference gene primers were amplified, and this amplification served to estimate nucleated cell counts. Profiled with immunoSEQ multiplex PCR; TCRdb holds only in-frame clones, not every one. Clone size and the V and J calls come from that table; the DNA yielded D and trimming. Altogether about 210,000 clones are present, about 91% being singletons, with the ten largest covering under 1.5%. The source material was peripheral blood. The sequence came from a man under 40 with acute or convalescent COVID-19. The J gene is TRBJ2-2, the V gene TRBV5-1; the match to TRBD2 covers 14 bases. DNA for the CDR3: TGCGCCAGCAGCCCCGGGACTAGCGGGAGAACCGGGGAGCTGTTTTTT. It translates to CASSPGTSGRTGELFF. The entire variable domain, with the rest obtained from reference TRBV5-1 and TRBJ2-2, is as follows: KAGVTQTPRYLIKTRGQQVTLSCSPISGHRSVSWYQQTPGQGLQFLFEYFSETQRNKGNFPGRFSGRQFSNSRSEMNVSTLELGDSALYLCASSPGTSGRTGELFFGEGSRLTVL.